Presented here are 18 T cell receptor beta chains from one specimen sequenced in a study of T cell repertoires in cytomegalovirus infection. In TCRdb, the reads were re-called with MiXCR into one record per CDR3 protein. The repertoire has about 830,000 distinct CDR3 sequences, about 33% of them found once; the top ten carry around 12%. Their specific antigens are unknown. Here the sequenced sample was cultured CD8+ T cells from PBMCs, taken from culture after CMV antigen stimulation. The receptors originated from a human donor in good health (CMV status not recorded). Some clones in this sample may be carry-over from other donors' samples.

This chain joins TRBV6-6 and TRBJ2-1; D might be TRBD1 or TRBD2, each matching 6 bases. The CDR3 has 14 amino acids. V lost 7 bases to trimming and J lost 2 bases, with 12 bases between them. Germline V lookup: CDR1 MNHNY, CDR2 SVGAGI (reference sequence). The CDR3 here is CASTPGGTYNEQFF. CDR3 nucleotide sequence: TGTGCCAGCACCCCCGGGGGCACCTACAATGAGCAGTTCTTC.

The V call is TRBV5-4, the J call TRBJ2-2; 7 bases are shared with TRBD2. This CDR3 region has 14 residues. Per the germline V gene, CDR1 is SGHNT and CDR2 is YYREEE (reference sequence). J gave up 7 bases and V 2 bases, and 5 bases lay outside the gene matches. In DNA form, the CDR3 reads TGTGCCAGCAGCTTAGAGCGGGGAATCGGGGAGCTGTTTTTT. Its translation: CASSLERGIGELFF.

This clonotype has a handful of counts. This rearrangement joins TRBV6-6 to TRBJ1-6; possibly TRBD1 for D (5 bases). Deletions cut 0 bases from V and 8 bases from J, with 14 bases between. Germline values: CDR1 MNHNY, CDR2 SVGAGI (reference sequence). The CDR3 is made up of 16 amino acids. CDR3 region: CASSYSEGFMYSPLHF. For the CDR3, the DNA is TGTGCCAGCAGTTACTCAGAGGGGTTTATGTATTCACCCCTCCACTTT.

The V call is TRBV19, the J call TRBJ1-2; 8 bases are a match to TRBD1. The CDR3 is 18 residues long. With V trimmed by 7 bases and J by 4 bases, 20 bases remained unmatched. Germline V gives CDR1 LNHDA, CDR2 SQIVND (reference sequence). The CDR3 here is CASTQGQGIRNPLYGYTF. The CDR3 DNA reads TGTGCCAGTACACAAGGACAGGGTATCCGGAACCCCCTCTATGGCTACACCTTC.

This chain joins TRBV5-4 and TRBJ2-5, with TRBD2 matching over 15 bases. Germline CDR1 is SGHNT and CDR2 is YYREEE (reference sequence). The CDR3 has 18 residues. V shed 4 bases, J shed 4 bases, and the junction held 11 bases outside the gene matches. The CDR3 nucleotides read TGTGCCAGCAGCGTTCACTGGACTAGCGGGGGGGCTTCAGAGACCCAGTACTTC. Amino acid sequence: CASSVHWTSGGASETQYF.

The CDR3 DNA reads TGTGCCACCAGCCTTCCCCGGGACAGCCCCTACGAGCAGTACTTC. Residues: CATSLPRDSPYEQYF. This chain uses TRBV15 with TRBJ2-7; 7 bases are shared with TRBD1. The germline V gene has CDR1 LNHNV and CDR2 YYDKDF (reference sequence). Trimming removed 5 bases from V and 2 bases from J; junction bases left unmatched: 9. The CDR3 is made up of 15 amino acids.

This clonotype was counted many times. DNA for the CDR3: TGTGCCAGCATCCTGAAGGACACCTATCAGCCCCAGCATTTT. Translating gives CASILKDTYQPQHF. The chain links TRBV6-1 to TRBJ1-5; possible D gene TRBD1, 5 bases. V was trimmed by 7 bases and J by 5 bases, leaving 15 bases between them. Germline V CDR1 and CDR2: MNHNS, SASEGT. CDR3 length equals 14 residues.

This clonotype has a handful of counts. The genes are TRBV6-5 and TRBJ2-1; a weak D match, TRBD2 (6 bases). V dropped 6 bases and J dropped 5 bases, with 20 bases sitting between them. CDR3 length: 16 residues. The germline V gene encodes CDR1 MNHEY and CDR2 SVGAGI. The DNA of the CDR3 is TGTGCCAGCAGATTTGGAGGGCGCCGAGCCAACAATGAGCAGTTCTTC. It specifies CASRFGGRRANNEQFF.

A word on this clonotype: Without the conserved terminal phenylalanine or tryptophan, this CDR3 likely stems from a read error. The chain recombines TRBV6-2 or TRBV6-3 with TRBJ1-5, with D possibly TRBD1 on 5 matching bases. The germline gives CDR1 MNHEY, CDR2 SVGEGT. This CDR3 is built from 15 residues. V lost 0 bases and J 7 bases, leaving 13 bases between the germline ends. For the CDR3, the DNA is TGTGCCAGCAGTTACTCAGCAGGGTTCATCCAGCCCCAGCATTCT. Protein sequence: CASSYSAGFIQPQHS.

This clonotype was counted at least ten times. The chain employs TRBV7-2 and TRBJ2-2; D is unclear. This CDR3 comprises 12 residues. Germline V CDR1 and CDR2: SGHTA, FQGNSA. Between the trimmed V and J ends, which lost 3 bases and 7 bases, there was a span of 6 bases. The CDR3 sequence is CASSFMVGELFF. CDR3 in DNA: TGTGCCAGCAGCTTTATGGTCGGGGAGCTGTTTTTT.

This clonotype was picked up one time. V is TRBV27 and J is TRBJ2-7; 8 bases are shared with TRBD2. Per the germline V gene, CDR1 is MNHEY and CDR2 is SMNVEV (reference sequence). V was pared by 5 bases and J by 2 bases, with 8 bases of the junction left unmatched. The length of the CDR3 is 15 residues. CDR3 protein: CASSTWGRGAYEQYF. DNA of the CDR3: TGTGCCAGCAGTACGTGGGGGCGGGGGGCCTACGAGCAGTACTTC.

V is TRBV29-1 and J is TRBJ2-2, with D unclear. CDR3 length: 13 amino acids. Germline CDR1 SQVTM, CDR2 ANQGSEA. V lost 5 bases to trimming and J lost 0 bases, with 7 bases between them. CDR3 residues: CSVKQPNTGELFF. CDR3 nucleotides: TGCAGCGTTAAACAGCCGAACACCGGGGAGCTGTTTTTT.

This clonotype was counted ten times or more. V usage is TRBV7-8 and J usage is TRBJ2-1; tentatively, D is TRBD1 (7 bases). The germline gives CDR1 SGHVS, CDR2 FQNEAQ. The length of the CDR3 is 17 residues. Trimming took 5 bases from V and 8 from J, leaving 25 bases between them. The CDR3 bases are TGTGCCAGCAGCCCAGCAGGGGGACTTTATATCCTCGATGAGCAGTTCTTC. Translation gives CASSPAGGLYILDEQFF.

The V gene is TRBV19, the J gene TRBJ2-5; 9 bases map to TRBD1. Trimming took 2 bases from V and 2 from J; bases not matched to a gene: 3. This CDR3 spans 15 amino acids. Looked up from germline, CDR1 is LNHDA and CDR2 is SQIVND (reference sequence). The CDR3 is CASSITGQGQETQYF. CDR3 DNA: TGTGCCAGTAGTATAACCGGACAGGGGCAAGAGACCCAGTACTTC.

This chain uses TRBV29-1 with TRBJ1-1; D is unclear. V was trimmed by 6 bases and J by 5 bases, leaving 7 bases between them. This CDR3 contains 10 residues. Germline-derived CDR1 and CDR2 are SQVTM and ANQGSEA. CDR3 residues: CSVVVTEAFF. In DNA, the CDR3 is TGCAGCGTGGTGGTGACTGAAGCTTTCTTT.

This clonotype was seen ten or more times. The V call is TRBV7-6, the J call TRBJ1-1; D is ambiguous. The CDR3 loop spans 15 amino acids. Germline CDR1 is SGHVS and CDR2 is FNYEAQ. With 7 bases removed from V and 4 bases from J, the gap between germline ends came to 19 bases. CDR3 DNA sequence: TGTGCCAGCACTTATTCAGGACCGGGCGGCACTGAAGCTTTCTTT. Amino acid sequence: CASTYSGPGGTEAFF.

In its sample, this clonotype was seen a few times. Written as DNA, the CDR3 is TGTGCCAGCAGTGAAATGAGCGGGGGAGTATACGAGCAGTACTTC. It codes for CASSEMSGGVYEQYF. The rearrangement joins TRBV2 to TRBJ2-7, with TRBD2 identical over 8 bases. The CDR3 is 15 amino acids. Trimming cost V 2 bases and J 4 bases; bases outside gene matches: 7. Germline V gene data show CDR1 as SNHLY and CDR2 as FYNNEI. Full variable domain (remainder filled in from reference TRBV2 and TRBJ2-7): EPEVTQTPSHQVTQMGQEVILRCVPISNHLYFYWYRQILGQKVEFLVSFYNNEISEKSEIFDDQFSVERPDGSNFTLKIRSTKLEDSAMYFCASSEMSGGVYEQYFGPGTRLTVT.

The rearrangement joins TRBV27 to TRBJ2-1; D perhaps matches TRBD2 (5 bases). Germline V gene data show CDR1 as MNHEY and CDR2 as SMNVEV (reference sequence). This CDR3 is built from 12 residues. The germline V and J ends were trimmed by 0 bases and 13 bases, with 10 bases remaining between them. The CDR3 spells CASSLSLRVQFF. The CDR3 DNA is TGTGCCAGCAGTTTATCATTGCGGGTACAGTTCTTC.